Sequencing of this T cell receptor beta chain was carried out in a study of molecular identifiers for immune sequencing clone quantification. Notes on the study in general: Spiked Jurkat TCR RNA from one cell was reportedly detectable among over 800,000 naive cells. The share of molecules held by clones above 20 RNA copies was over 98% in effector cells and under 1% in naive cells.

The CDR3 covers 14 residues. The V and J ends lost 8 bases and 7 bases respectively, with 17 bases between them. Germline V gives CDR1 LNHNV, CDR2 YYDKDF (reference sequence). As CD8+CD4-CCR7+CD45RA+ cells, naive CD8 T cells were sorted. In the case of this clonotype: Its specificity is not known.

The use of previously described methods and listed TCR primers produced the bulk TCR libraries. A single record per CDR3 protein comes from TCRdb applying MiXCR to the PCR reads. This repertoire shows about 640,000 distinct CDR3 sequences, about 20% found once; its top ten account for roughly 0.85%. The specimen sequenced was naive CD8+ T cells from blood, with Jurkat cell RNA spiked in. Subset specified: FACS-sorted CD8+CD4-CCR7+CD45RA+ naive T cells. The chain combines TRBV15 with TRBJ2-2; maybe TRBD2 (5 bases). This clonotype originated in a human donor in good health. Some libraries in this study had Jurkat cell RNA spiked in. The CDR3 is CATGERPRIGELFF. The DNA for the CDR3 is TGTGCCACCGGTGAGCGGCCCAGGATCGGGGAGCTGTTTTTT.